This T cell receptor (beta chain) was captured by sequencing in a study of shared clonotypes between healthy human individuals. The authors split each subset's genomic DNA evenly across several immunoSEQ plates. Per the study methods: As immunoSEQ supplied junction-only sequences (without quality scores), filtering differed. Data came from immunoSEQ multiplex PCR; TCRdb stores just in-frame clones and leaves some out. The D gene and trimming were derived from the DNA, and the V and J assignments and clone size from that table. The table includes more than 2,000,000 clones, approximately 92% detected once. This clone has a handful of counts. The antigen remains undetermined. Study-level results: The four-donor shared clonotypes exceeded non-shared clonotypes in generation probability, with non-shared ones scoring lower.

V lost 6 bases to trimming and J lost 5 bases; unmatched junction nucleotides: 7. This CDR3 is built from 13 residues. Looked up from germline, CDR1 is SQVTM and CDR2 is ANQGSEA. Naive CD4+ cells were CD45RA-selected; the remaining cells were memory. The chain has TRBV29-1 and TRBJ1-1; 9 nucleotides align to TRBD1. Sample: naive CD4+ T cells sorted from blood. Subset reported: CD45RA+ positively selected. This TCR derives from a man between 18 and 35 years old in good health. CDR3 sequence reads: CSVNRDRATEAFF. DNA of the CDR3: TGCAGCGTGAACCGGGACAGGGCTACTGAAGCTTTCTTT.